What follows is one T cell receptor beta chain and its context. The sample belongs to a study of blood T cell repertoires in COVID-19. Whole-study context: Italy, Spain and the United States were the sources of the convalescent and acute COVID-19 samples. PBMCs, B-cell-depleted T cells, or T cells were the source of the cDNA or gDNA that made up the material.

Original data processing: By means of reference gene primer amplification, nucleated cell counts were estimated. Generated by immunoSEQ multiplex PCR, the TCRdb table keeps only in-frame clones and is missing some. D and trimming come from the DNA, and the V and J calls and clone size come from that table. The sample contains some 110,000 clones, 65% to 75% of which appear only once. Trimming removed 4 bases at V and 4 bases at J, with 10 bases between. The CDR3 is made up of 13 amino acids. The sample was peripheral blood. This clonotype was obtained from a human donor with acute or convalescent COVID-19. The donor label of this sample is uncertain. V usage is TRBV12-3 or TRBV12-4 and J usage is TRBJ1-1; a possible D gene is TRBD1 (6 bases). This CDR3 reads CASSSQGFTEAFF. The CDR3 bases are TGTGCCAGCAGTTCCCAGGGGTTCACTGAAGCTTTCTTT.